The T cell receptor beta chain under discussion was sequenced for a study of post-analysis software for immune sequencing data. Study-wide background: The courses of disease that were included comprised relapsing-remitting, secondary progressive and progressive-relapsing multiple sclerosis.

Unique molecular identifiers were carried by the TCR beta cDNA libraries. TCRdb reprocessed the PCR reads with MiXCR, giving one entry per CDR3 protein. Of approximately 180,000 distinct CDR3 sequences listed, roughly 30% are singletons. Remarks on this clonotype: Its antigen is still unknown.

Whole-study results and caveats: Patients carried several TRBV segments more frequently than controls did, and TRBV5-6, TRBV5-1 and TRBV20-1 were among them. Significantly decreased normalized Chao1 diversity was recorded for multiple sclerosis patients relative to controls. With F measure, samples from one preparation batch clustered together strongly.

This CDR3 comprises 14 residues. V shed 6 bases and J shed 4 bases, with 14 bases lying between them. Germline V CDR1 and CDR2: SGDLS, YYNGEE. The V call is TRBV9, the J call TRBJ1-3; the D gene is possibly TRBD1 (6 bases). The sample comprised blood. The origin of this receptor is a girl aged 10 to 17 with multiple sclerosis. DNA of the CDR3: TGTGCCAGCAAAGGGGGGGCGAGCGGAAACACCATATATTTT. It encodes CASKGGASGNTIYF.